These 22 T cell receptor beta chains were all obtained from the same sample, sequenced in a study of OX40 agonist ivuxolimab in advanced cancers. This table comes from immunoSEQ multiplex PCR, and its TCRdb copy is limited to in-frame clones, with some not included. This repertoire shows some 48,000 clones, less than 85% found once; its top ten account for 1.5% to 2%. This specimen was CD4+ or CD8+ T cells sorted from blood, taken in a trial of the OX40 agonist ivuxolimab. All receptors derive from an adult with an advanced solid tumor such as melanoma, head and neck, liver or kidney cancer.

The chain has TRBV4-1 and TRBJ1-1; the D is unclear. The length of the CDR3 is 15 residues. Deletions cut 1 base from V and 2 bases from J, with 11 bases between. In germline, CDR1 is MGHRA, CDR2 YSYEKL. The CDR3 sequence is CASSQVRRVNTEAFF. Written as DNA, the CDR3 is TGCGCCAGCAGCCAAGTCCGGCGGGTAAACACTGAAGCTTTCTTT.

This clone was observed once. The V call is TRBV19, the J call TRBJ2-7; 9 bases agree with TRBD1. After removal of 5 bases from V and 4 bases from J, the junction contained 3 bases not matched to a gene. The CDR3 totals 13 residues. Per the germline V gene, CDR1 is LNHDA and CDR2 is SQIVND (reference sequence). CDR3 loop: CASSGTGWYEQYF. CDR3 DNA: TGTGCCAGTAGTGGGACAGGGTGGTACGAGCAGTACTTC.

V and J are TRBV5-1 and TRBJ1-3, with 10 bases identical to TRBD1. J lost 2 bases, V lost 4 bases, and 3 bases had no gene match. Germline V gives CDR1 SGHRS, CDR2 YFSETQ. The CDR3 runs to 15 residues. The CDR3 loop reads CASSRDRGPGNTIYF. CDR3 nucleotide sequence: TGCGCCAGCAGCCGCGACAGGGGGCCTGGAAACACCATATATTTT.

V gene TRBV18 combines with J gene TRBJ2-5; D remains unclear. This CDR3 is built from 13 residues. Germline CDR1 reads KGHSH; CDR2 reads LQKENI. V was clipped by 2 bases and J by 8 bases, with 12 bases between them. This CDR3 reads CASSPARVGTQYF. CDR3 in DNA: TGTGCCAGCTCACCAGCGCGCGTTGGCACCCAGTACTTC.

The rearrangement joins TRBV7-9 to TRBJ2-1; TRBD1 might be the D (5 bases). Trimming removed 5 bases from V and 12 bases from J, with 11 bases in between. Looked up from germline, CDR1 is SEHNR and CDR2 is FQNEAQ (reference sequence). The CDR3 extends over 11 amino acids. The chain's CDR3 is CASSDSGLQFF. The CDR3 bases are TGTGCCAGCAGCGATTCAGGGTTGCAGTTCTTC. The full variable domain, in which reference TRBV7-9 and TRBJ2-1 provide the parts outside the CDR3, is DTGVSQNPRHKITKRGQNVTFRCDPISEHNRLYWYRQTLGQGPEFLTYFQNEAQLEKSRLLSDRFSAERPKGSFSTLEIQRTEQGDSAMYLCASSDSGLQFFGPGTRLTVL.

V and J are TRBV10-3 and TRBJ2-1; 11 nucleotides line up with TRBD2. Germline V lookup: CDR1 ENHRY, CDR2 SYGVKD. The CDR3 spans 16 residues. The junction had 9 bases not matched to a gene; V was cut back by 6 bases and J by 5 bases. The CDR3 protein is CAIRGTSGRNDNEQFF. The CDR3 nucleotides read TGTGCCATCAGGGGAACTAGCGGGAGAAACGACAATGAGCAGTTCTTC.

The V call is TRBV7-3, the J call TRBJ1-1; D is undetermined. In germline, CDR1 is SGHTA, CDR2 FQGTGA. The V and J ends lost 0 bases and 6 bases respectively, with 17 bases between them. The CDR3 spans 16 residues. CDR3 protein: CASSLTSGIGRPEAFF. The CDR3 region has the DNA TGTGCCAGCAGCTTAACGTCCGGGATAGGAAGGCCTGAAGCTTTCTTT.

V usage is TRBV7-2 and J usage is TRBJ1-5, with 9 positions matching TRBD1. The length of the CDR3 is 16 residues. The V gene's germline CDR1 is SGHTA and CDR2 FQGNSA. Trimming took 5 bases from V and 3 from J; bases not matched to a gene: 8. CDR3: CASSQRTGGSNQPQHF. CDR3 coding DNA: TGTGCCAGCAGCCAGCGTACAGGGGGCTCCAATCAGCCCCAGCATTTT.

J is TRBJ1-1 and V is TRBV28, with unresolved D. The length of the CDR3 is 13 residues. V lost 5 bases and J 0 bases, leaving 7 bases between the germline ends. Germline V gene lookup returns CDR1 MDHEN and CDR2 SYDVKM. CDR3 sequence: CASSPQMNTEAFF. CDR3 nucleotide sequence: TGTGCCAGCAGTCCACAGATGAACACTGAAGCTTTCTTT. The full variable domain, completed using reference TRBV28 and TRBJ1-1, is DVKVTQSSRYLVKRTGEKVFLECVQDMDHENMFWYRQDPGLGLRLIYFSYDVKMKEKGDIPEGYSVSREKKERFSLILESASTNQTSMYLCASSPQMNTEAFFGQGTRLTVV.

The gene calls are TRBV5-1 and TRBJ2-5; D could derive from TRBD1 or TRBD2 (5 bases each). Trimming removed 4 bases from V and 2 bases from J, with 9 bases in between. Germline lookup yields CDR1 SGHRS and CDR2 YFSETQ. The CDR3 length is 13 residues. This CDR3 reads CASSPGPQETQYF. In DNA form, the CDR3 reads TGCGCCAGCAGCCCGGGACCGCAAGAGACCCAGTACTTC.

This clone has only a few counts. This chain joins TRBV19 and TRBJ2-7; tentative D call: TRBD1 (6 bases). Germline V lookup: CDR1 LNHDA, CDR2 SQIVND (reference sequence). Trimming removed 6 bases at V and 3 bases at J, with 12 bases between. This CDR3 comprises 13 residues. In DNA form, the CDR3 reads TGTGCCAGTAGCAGAGACAGGAACTACGAGCAGTACTTC. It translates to CASSRDRNYEQYF.

The CDR3 spells CASLRDGNTEAFF. In DNA, the CDR3 is TGTGCCAGCTTGCGGGACGGGAACACTGAAGCTTTCTTT. The gene calls are TRBV25-1 and TRBJ1-1; maybe TRBD1 (5 bases). Germline V gene sequence: CDR1 MGHDK, CDR2 SYGVNS. The CDR3 runs to 13 residues. Deletions cut 8 bases from V and 1 base from J, with 11 bases between.

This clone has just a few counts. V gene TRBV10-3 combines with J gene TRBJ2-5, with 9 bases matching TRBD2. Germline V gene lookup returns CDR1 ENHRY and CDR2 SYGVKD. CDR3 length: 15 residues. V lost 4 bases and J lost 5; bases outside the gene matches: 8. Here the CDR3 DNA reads TGTGCCATCAGTGGGGGTAGCGGGAGCGGGGAGACCCAGTACTTC. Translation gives CAISGGSGSGETQYF.

The CDR3 is CASSLASGGPYEQYF. The DNA for the CDR3 is TGTGCCAGCAGCTTAGCTTCGGGAGGCCCCTACGAGCAGTACTTC. V and J are TRBV7-2 and TRBJ2-7, with TRBD2 matching over 7 bases. There are 15 residues in the CDR3. V was clipped by 0 bases and J by 2 bases; unmatched bases: 4. The germline V gene encodes CDR1 SGHTA and CDR2 FQGNSA.

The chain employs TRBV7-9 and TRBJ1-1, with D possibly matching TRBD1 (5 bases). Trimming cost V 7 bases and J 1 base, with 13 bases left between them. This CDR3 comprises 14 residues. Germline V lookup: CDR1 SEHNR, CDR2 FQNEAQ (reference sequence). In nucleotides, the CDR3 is TGTGCCAGCACCGCCCTCGGGGGGAACACTGAAGCTTTCTTT. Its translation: CASTALGGNTEAFF.

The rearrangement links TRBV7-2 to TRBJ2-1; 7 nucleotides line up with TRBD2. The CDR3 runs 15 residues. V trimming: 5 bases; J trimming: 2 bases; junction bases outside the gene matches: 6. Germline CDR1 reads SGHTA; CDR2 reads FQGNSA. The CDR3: CASSPRSGTYNEQFF. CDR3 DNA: TGTGCCAGCAGCCCTCGAAGCGGGACCTACAATGAGCAGTTCTTC.

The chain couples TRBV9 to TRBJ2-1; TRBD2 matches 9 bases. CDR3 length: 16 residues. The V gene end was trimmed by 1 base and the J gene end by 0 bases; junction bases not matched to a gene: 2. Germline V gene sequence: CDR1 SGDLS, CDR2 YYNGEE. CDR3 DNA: TGTGCCAGCAGCGTACTTAGCGGGAGCTCCTACAATGAGCAGTTCTTC. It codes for CASSVLSGSSYNEQFF.

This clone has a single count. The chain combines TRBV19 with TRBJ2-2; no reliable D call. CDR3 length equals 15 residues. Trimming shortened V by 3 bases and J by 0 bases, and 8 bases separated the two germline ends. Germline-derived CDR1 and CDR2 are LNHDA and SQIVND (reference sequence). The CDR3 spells CASSIGGPNTGELFF. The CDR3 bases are TGTGCCAGTAGTATCGGCGGTCCGAACACCGGGGAGCTGTTTTTT.

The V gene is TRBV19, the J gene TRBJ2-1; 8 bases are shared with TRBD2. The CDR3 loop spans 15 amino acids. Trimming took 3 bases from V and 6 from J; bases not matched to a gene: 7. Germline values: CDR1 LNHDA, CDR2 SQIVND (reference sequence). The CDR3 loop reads CASSITREGRNEQFF. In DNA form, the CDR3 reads TGTGCCAGTAGTATTACTCGGGAGGGCCGCAATGAGCAGTTCTTC.

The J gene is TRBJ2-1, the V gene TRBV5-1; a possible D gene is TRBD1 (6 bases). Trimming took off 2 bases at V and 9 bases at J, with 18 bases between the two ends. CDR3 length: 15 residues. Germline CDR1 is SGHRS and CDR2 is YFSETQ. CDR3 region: CASSLQGHPLSEQFF. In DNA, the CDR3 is TGCGCCAGCAGCTTACAGGGACATCCGTTGAGTGAGCAGTTCTTC.

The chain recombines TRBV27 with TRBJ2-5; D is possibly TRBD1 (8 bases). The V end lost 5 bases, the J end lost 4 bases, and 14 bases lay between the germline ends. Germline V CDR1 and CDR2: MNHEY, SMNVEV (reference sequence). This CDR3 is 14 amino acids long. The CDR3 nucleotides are TGTGCCAGCAGTACAGGGGGGGGTCGAGAGACCCAGTACTTC. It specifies CASSTGGGRETQYF.

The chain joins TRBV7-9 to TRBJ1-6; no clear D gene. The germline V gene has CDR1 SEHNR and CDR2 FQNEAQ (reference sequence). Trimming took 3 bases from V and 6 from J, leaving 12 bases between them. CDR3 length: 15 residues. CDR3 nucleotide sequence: TGTGCCAGCAGCTTCGGCGGCAGGTTTAATTCACCCCTCCACTTT. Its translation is CASSFGGRFNSPLHF.